The rows below give T cell receptor beta chains drawn from one sample of a study of cytomegalovirus exposure and HLA in healthy donors. The table came from immunoSEQ multiplex PCR; TCRdb's copy has only in-frame clones and leaves some out. The sample comprises about 130,000 clones, 65% to 90% of which are singletons, and around 0.67% rests with the top ten. Sequences were obtained from PBMCs. Every receptor here comes from a man aged 18 to 30 in good health and CMV-seronegative. CDR3s include the opening cysteine and the closing phenylalanine or tryptophan. D genes are given only for firm matches. Where a row states a size, it is once, few, many or the class of an expanded clone; other rows omit it.

CDR3 DNA,CDR3 protein,V gene,clone size,D gene,J gene
TGTGCCAGCAGTAACCCCCCCAGGGAAGCTTTCTTT,CASSNPPREAFF,TRBV28,few,.,TRBJ1-1
TGCGCCAGCAGCCCTGGGGCAGGAGCTAACTATGGCTACACCTTC,CASSPGAGANYGYTF,TRBV4-1,once,.,TRBJ1-2
TGTGCCAGCAGTCGGACAGGGGGCGATCAGCCCCAGCATTTT,CASSRTGGDQPQHF,TRBV6-5,few,TRBD1,TRBJ1-5
TGTGCCAGCAGGACGGGATCAACTAATGAAAAACTGTTTTTT,CASRTGSTNEKLFF,TRBV6-1,few,.,TRBJ1-4
TGTGCCAGCAGCGTAGGGAGCGGGATAGATACGCAGTATTTT,CASSVGSGIDTQYF,TRBV9,.,TRBD2,TRBJ2-3
TGTGCCTGGGGACAGTCCTCCTACGAGCAGTACTTC,CAWGQSSYEQYF,TRBV30,once,.,TRBJ2-7
TGCAGCATAAGGACAGCGAACACCGGGGAGCTGTTTTTT,CSIRTANTGELFF,TRBV29-1,.,.,TRBJ2-2
TGTGCCAGCAGTCCAGGGGGCATCTATGGCTACACCTTC,CASSPGGIYGYTF,TRBV6-6,.,TRBD1,TRBJ1-2
TGTGCCAGCAGTTACGATGTGGAGGGAAACTATGGCTACACCTTC,CASSYDVEGNYGYTF,TRBV6-5,few,.,TRBJ1-2
TGTGCCTGGGACCCGGGACTCACTGCCTACGAGCAGTACTTC,CAWDPGLTAYEQYF,TRBV30,.,.,TRBJ2-7
TGTGCCAGCAGCTCAGGACAGAGCTTCAATCAGCCCCAGCATTTT,CASSSGQSFNQPQHF,TRBV5-8,.,.,TRBJ1-5
TGTGCCAGTAGCTACAGGGGTAACCAGCCCCAGCATTTT,CASSYRGNQPQHF,TRBV19,.,TRBD1,TRBJ1-5
TGTGCTAGCAGCTTGGTACCCGGGACAAGCTCCTACAATGAGCAGTTCTTC,CASSLVPGTSSYNEQFF,TRBV7-7,.,.,TRBJ2-1
TGTGCCAGCACTCAAACCCCGGGGGGATCCTACGAGCAGTACTTC,CASTQTPGGSYEQYF,TRBV7-8,.,TRBD2,TRBJ2-7
TGTGCCAGCTCACCACCGGGAAGGGGGGGCGAGCAGTACTTC,CASSPPGRGGEQYF,TRBV18,.,.,TRBJ2-7
TGCGCCAGCAGCCAGGGGGCCGGGAATCAGCCCCAGCATTTT,CASSQGAGNQPQHF,TRBV4-3,.,.,TRBJ1-5
TGTGCCAGCAAGGGGGGGGCCTGGGCTCATGGCTCCTACGAGCAGTACTTC,CASKGGAWAHGSYEQYF,TRBV11-2,.,.,TRBJ2-7
TGTGCCAGTATAGTGGGACTCGGGGGGACTGAAGCTTTCTTT,CASIVGLGGTEAFF,TRBV19,.,.,TRBJ1-1
TGTGCCAGCAGACGGACAGGGGCTAATGAAAAACTGTTTTTT,CASRRTGANEKLFF,TRBV27,once,TRBD1,TRBJ1-4
TGTGCCAGCAGCGGGGGCCGGGACAGGACTACCTATAATTCACCCCTCCACTTT,CASSGGRDRTTYNSPLHF,TRBV14,.,TRBD1,TRBJ1-6
TGCGCCAGCAGCCATTTTGCCGCCCAGGGGGCTGGTGCTGGGGCCAACGTCCTGACTTTC,CASSHFAAQGAGAGANVLTF,TRBV4-3,.,TRBD1,TRBJ2-6
TGCGCCAGCAGCCAAGTTTTGGCCCCCAGGTTGGCTTTCTTT,CASSQVLAPRLAFF,TRBV4-3,.,.,TRBJ1-1
TGTGCCAGCAGCCGAGATCTGGAGGCTGAAGCTTTCTTT,CASSRDLEAEAFF,TRBV9,.,.,TRBJ1-1
TGTGCCATCCAAGGGACAGGCAACACTGAAGCTTTCTTT,CAIQGTGNTEAFF,TRBV10-3,.,TRBD1,TRBJ1-1
TGTGCCAGCAGGGGGACTAGCGGGGACCCCACCGGGGAGCTGTTTTTT,CASRGTSGDPTGELFF,TRBV9,once,TRBD2,TRBJ2-2
TGTGCCAGCAGAGCCAGGTTGACGGACACTGAAGCTTTCTTT,CASRARLTDTEAFF,TRBV2,few,.,TRBJ1-1
TGTGCCAGCATTTTAAGGGGGCAGGGCAATCAGCCCCAGCATTTT,CASILRGQGNQPQHF,TRBV6-6,.,TRBD1,TRBJ1-5
TGTGCCAGCAGCCCGGCGGGGTCCTACGAGCAGTACTTC,CASSPAGSYEQYF,TRBV5-4,.,.,TRBJ2-7
TGCGCCAGCAGCTTACAGGGGGCAAAGGATGAAAAACTGTTTTTT,CASSLQGAKDEKLFF,TRBV5-1,.,TRBD1,TRBJ1-4
TGCGCCAGCAGCCCCCACACCGGGGGATCTGCCGCCGAGCAGTACTTC,CASSPHTGGSAAEQYF,TRBV4-3,.,.,TRBJ2-7
TGCGCCAGCAGTCAAGAGGGGAATAGCGGACCCTTCTCCTACGAGCAGTACTTC,CASSQEGNSGPFSYEQYF,TRBV23-1,.,.,TRBJ2-7
TGTGCCAGCAGCCCCCCCGGACAGGTTGATGGCTACACCTTC,CASSPPGQVDGYTF,TRBV7-9,.,TRBD1,TRBJ1-2
TGTGCCAGCAGTCGCTACAGGGCTTCCCCCTACGAGCAGTACTTC,CASSRYRASPYEQYF,TRBV27,.,.,TRBJ2-7